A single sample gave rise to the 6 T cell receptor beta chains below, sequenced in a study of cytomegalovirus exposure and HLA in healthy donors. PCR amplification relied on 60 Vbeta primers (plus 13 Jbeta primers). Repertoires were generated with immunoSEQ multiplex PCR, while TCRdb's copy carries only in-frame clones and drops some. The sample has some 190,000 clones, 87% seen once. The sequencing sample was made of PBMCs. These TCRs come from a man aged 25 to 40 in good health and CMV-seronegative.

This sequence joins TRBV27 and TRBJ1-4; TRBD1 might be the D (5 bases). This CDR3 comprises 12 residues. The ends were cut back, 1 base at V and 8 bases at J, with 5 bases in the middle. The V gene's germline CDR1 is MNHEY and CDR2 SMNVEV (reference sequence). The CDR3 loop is CASSLYREKLFF. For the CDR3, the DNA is TGTGCCAGCAGTTTATACAGGGAAAAACTGTTTTTT.

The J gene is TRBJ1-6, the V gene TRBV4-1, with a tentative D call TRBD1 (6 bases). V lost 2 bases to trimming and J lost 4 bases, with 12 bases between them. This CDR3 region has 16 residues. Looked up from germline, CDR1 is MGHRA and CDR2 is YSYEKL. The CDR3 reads CASSQFTGTYNSPLHF. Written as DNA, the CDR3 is TGCGCCAGCAGCCAATTCACCGGGACATATAATTCACCCCTCCACTTT.

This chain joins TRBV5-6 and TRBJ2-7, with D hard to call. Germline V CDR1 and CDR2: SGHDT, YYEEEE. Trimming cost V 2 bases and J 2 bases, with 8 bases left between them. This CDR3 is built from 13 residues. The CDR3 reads CASSLLGPYEQYF. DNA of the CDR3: TGTGCCAGCAGCTTACTGGGCCCCTACGAGCAGTACTTC.

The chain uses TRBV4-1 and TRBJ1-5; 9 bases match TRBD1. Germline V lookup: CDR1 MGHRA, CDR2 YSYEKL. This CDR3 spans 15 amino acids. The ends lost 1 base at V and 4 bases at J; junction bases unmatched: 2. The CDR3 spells CASSQGGQGNQPQHF. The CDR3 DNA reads TGCGCCAGCAGCCAAGGGGGACAGGGAAATCAGCCCCAGCATTTT.

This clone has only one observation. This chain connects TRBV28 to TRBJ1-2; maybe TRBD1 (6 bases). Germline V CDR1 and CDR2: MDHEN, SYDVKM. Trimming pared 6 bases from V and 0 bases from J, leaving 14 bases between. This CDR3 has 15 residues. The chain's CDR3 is CASSPPGQSNYGYTF. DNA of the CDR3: TGTGCCAGCAGCCCCCCCGGACAGTCTAACTATGGCTACACCTTC.

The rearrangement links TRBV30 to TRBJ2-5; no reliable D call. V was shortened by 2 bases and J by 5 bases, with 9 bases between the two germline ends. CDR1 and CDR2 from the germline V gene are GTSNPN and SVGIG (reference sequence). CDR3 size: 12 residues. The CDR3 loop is CAWSPIGETQYF. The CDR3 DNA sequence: TGTGCCTGGAGTCCGATCGGGGAGACCCAGTACTTC. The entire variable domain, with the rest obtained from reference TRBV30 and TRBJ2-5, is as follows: SQTIHQWPATLVQPVGSPLSLECTVEGTSNPNLYWYRQAAGRGLQLLFYSVGIGQISSEVPQNLSASRPQDRQFILSSKKLLLSDSGFYLCAWSPIGETQYFGPGTRLLVL.